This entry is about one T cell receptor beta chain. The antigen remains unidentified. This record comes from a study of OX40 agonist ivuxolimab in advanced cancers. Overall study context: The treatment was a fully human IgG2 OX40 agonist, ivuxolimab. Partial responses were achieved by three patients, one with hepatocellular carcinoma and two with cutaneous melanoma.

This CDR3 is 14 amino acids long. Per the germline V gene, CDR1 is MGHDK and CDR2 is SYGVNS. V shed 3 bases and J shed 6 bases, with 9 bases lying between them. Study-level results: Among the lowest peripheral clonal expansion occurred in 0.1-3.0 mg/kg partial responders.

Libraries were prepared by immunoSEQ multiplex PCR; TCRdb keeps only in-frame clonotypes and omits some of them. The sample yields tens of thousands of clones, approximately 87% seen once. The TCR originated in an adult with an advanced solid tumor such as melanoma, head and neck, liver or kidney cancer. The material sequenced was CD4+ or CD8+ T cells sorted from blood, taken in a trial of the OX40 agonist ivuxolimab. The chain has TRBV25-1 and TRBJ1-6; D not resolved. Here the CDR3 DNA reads TGTGCCAGCAGTGAGGCGGGTTTTAATTCACCCCTCCACTTT. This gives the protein CASSEAGFNSPLHF.